This T cell receptor (beta chain) was observed in a study of T cell responses to AZD1222 COVID-19 vaccine. At the level of the study: Recipients boosted at about 4 weeks or about 12 weeks are pooled. Study observations and caveats: Unmutated variant regions are reportedly the target of nearly half of TCRs that are spike-specific.

CDR3 length: 18 residues. Clones were read by immunoSEQ multiplex PCR, and TCRdb kept only the in-frame ones, dropping some. The sample records roughly 80,000 clones, 90% being singletons. Worth noting for this clone: Its specificity is not known.

The clonotype comes from an adult in good health. The rearrangement links TRBV21-1 to TRBJ1-5; the table's D call, TRBD1, was not checked against the DNA. TRBV21-1 corresponds to a pseudogene. The material was peripheral blood, obtained on day 0 of AZD1222 vaccination. DNA for the CDR3: TGTGCCAGCATAGAGGCCGTAGGTTGGACAGGAAGCAATCAGCCCCAGCATTTT. Protein product: CASIEAVGWTGSNQPQHF.